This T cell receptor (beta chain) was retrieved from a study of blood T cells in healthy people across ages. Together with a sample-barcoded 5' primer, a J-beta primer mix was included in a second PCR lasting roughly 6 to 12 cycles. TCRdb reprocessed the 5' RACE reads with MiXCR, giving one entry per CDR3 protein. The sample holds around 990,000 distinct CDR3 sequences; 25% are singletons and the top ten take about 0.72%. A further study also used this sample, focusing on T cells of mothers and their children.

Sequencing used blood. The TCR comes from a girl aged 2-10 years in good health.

The CDR3 nucleotides are TGCAGCGTCCTGACAGGGTTGGCCTACGAGCAGTACTTC. It is translated as CSVLTGLAYEQYF. The chain links TRBV29-1 to TRBJ2-7; 7 nucleotides agree with TRBD1. Trimming at V came to 6 bases and at J to 2 bases, leaving 7 bases not matched to a gene. Germline V gene lookup returns CDR1 SQVTM and CDR2 ANQGSEA. The CDR3 runs to 13 residues.